A single T cell receptor (beta chain) is shown here with its context. These data are taken from a study of blood T cell repertoires in COVID-19. Overall study context: The United States, Italy and Spain supplied acute and convalescent COVID-19 samples. From T cells, B-cell-depleted T cells, or PBMCs came the material, which was cDNA or gDNA.

V was pared by 4 bases and J by 2 bases, with 9 bases between. The germline V gene encodes CDR1 SGHRS and CDR2 YFSETQ. The CDR3 length is 13 residues. Original methodology: Scientists estimated how many nucleated cells there were by amplifying reference gene primers. The repertoire was sequenced with immunoSEQ multiplex PCR; TCRdb's copy has only in-frame clones and lacks some. V, J and clone size are those of that table, while D and trimming were read from the DNA. The table includes a few hundred thousand clones, around 83% detected once. The material sequenced was peripheral blood. The V and J genes are TRBV5-1 and TRBJ2-5; D call uncertain. This receptor was obtained from a young man with active or convalescent COVID-19. CDR3 sequence: CASSVLSQETQYF. DNA for the CDR3: TGCGCCAGCAGCGTCCTGAGTCAAGAGACCCAGTACTTC.